The count of the clone carrying this T cell receptor beta chain is one. This sample is part of a study of CD8 T cells in Susac syndrome. CD8+ and CD4+ T cells circulating in blood were sequenced for TCR beta. Trimming took 8 bases from V and 5 from J, leaving 15 bases between them. The CDR3 spans 14 residues. Random hexamers were used to reverse transcribe an amount of about 0.45 to 1 ug RNA. From the immunoSEQ multiplex PCR reads, TCRdb called clonotypes with MiXCR, one entry per CDR3 protein. Of fewer than 350,000 distinct CDR3 sequences listed, approximately 89% were seen once; the top ten hold around 0.18%.

Material: CD8+ T cells from PBMCs. The TCR sequence derives from a human donor with multiple sclerosis. This chain joins TRBV12-3 or TRBV12-4 and TRBJ2-2; D unresolved. The CDR3 sequence is CASFFGTGTGELFF. The CDR3 DNA reads as TGTGCCAGCTTTTTCGGTACCGGGACCGGGGAGCTGTTTTTT.